The rows below give T cell receptor beta chains drawn from one sample of a study of T-cell reconstitution after alpha-beta-depleted transplantation in children. TCRdb re-analysed the PCR reads in MiXCR, keeping a single row per CDR3 protein. Of 170,000 or so distinct CDR3 sequences in the sample, about 6.8% were seen once. The sample was PBMCs from the stem cell graft donor, taken from the stem cell graft. These receptors were collected from a human donor who donated a stem cell graft to a child with Wiskott-Aldrich syndrome. The CDR3 runs from the conserved cysteine through the conserved F or W. A D gene is named only where the DNA matches it firmly. Expanded clones are given a class, and other clones once, few, many or no size at all.

CDR3aa	CDR3nt	v_gene	abundance	j_gene	d_gene
CASNRDSGNTIYF	TGTGCCAGTAACAGGGACTCTGGAAACACCATATATTTT	TRBV19	-	TRBJ1-3	-
CASSINRGYEQYF	TGCGCCAGCAGCATCAACAGGGGCTACGAGCAGTACTTC	TRBV5-1	many	TRBJ2-7	TRBD1
CASSLGELAGVDTQYF	TGCGCCAGCAGCTTGGGGGAGCTAGCGGGAGTCGATACGCAGTATTTT	TRBV5-1	many	TRBJ2-3	TRBD2
CASSQVGDTDTQYF	TGTGCCAGCAGCCAAGTAGGAGACACAGATACGCAGTATTTT	TRBV3-1	many	TRBJ2-3	-
CASSLVVGTHAGELFF	TGTGCCAGCAGCTTGGTCGTGGGAACTCACGCCGGGGAGCTGTTTTTT	TRBV5-6	-	TRBJ2-2	-
CASSRPIVGSSTDTQYF	TGTGCCAGCAGCCGACCTATCGTAGGGTCTAGCACAGATACGCAGTATTTT	TRBV6-1	few	TRBJ2-3	-
CASSLEGDGTQFF	TGTGCCAGCAGCTTGGAAGGGGACGGCACGCAGTTCTTC	TRBV5-6	many	TRBJ2-1	-
CSVEAGNEQFF	TGCAGCGTTGAAGCGGGCAACGAGCAGTTCTTC	TRBV29-1	many	TRBJ2-1	-
CASRASGARGNTIYF	TGTGCCAGCAGGGCAAGTGGGGCGCGTGGAAACACCATATATTTT	TRBV12-3/TRBV12-4	many	TRBJ1-3	-
CASSDGTSDTDTQYF	TGTGCCAGCAGTGATGGGACTAGCGACACAGATACGCAGTATTTT	TRBV6-4	medium-sized	TRBJ2-3	TRBD2
CSAPDSSFYGYTF	TGCAGTGCCCCCGACAGCAGCTTCTATGGCTACACCTTC	TRBV20-1	-	TRBJ1-2	-
CASSRGREVSNQPQHF	TGCGCCAGCAGCCGAGGAAGGGAGGTTAGCAATCAGCCCCAGCATTTT	TRBV5-1	many	TRBJ1-5	-